This passage covers 8 T cell receptor beta chains from one sample sequenced in a study of T cells in Graves' hyperthyroidism and ophthalmopathy. There were TCR beta CDR3 regions amplified from RNA transcripts. Carried out on the TCR CDR3, a first-round RT-PCR used the HTBI primer set. TCRdb independently ran MiXCR on the multiplex PCR reads; one entry per CDR3 protein. The sample lists over 250,000 distinct CDR3 sequences; less than 30% were seen once. The sample consisted of blood. Every receptor here comes from a man between 35 and 55 years old with Graves' hyperthyroidism that later progressed to Graves' ophthalmopathy.

The V gene is TRBV6-1, the J gene TRBJ2-5; D possibly corresponds to TRBD1 (6 bases). Germline V gives CDR1 MNHNS, CDR2 SASEGT. The CDR3 loop spans 13 amino acids. Trimming left V 6 bases short and J 1 base short, with 9 bases between. In DNA, the CDR3 is TGTGCCAGCAGGCCCAGGGGCCAAGAGACCCAGTACTTC. It translates to CASRPRGQETQYF.

This clonotype has at least ten counts. The genes are TRBV5-1 and TRBJ2-5, with a weak D call TRBD2 (6 bases). The CDR3 is 13 residues long. V lost 6 bases, J lost 5 bases, and 14 bases lay in between. The germline CDR1 and CDR2 sequences are SGHRS and YFSETQ. Here the CDR3 DNA reads TGCGCCAGCATAAGCGGGCGGGGCGAGACCCAGTACTTC. Translation gives CASISGRGETQYF.

This clonotype was recorded many times. This chain uses TRBV28 with TRBJ1-1, with TRBD1 matching over 9 bases. With 5 bases clipped from V and 10 bases from J, the junction kept 5 bases outside the gene matches. Germline CDR1 MDHEN, CDR2 SYDVKM. This CDR3 has 12 residues. The CDR3 is CASSTQDRGAFF. The CDR3 DNA sequence: TGTGCCAGCAGTACTCAGGACAGGGGAGCTTTCTTT.

This clonotype was found many times. At one end the junction does not follow the germline gene, possibly because of a read error. The chain carries TRBV11-3 and TRBJ1-3, with D tentatively TRBD1 (5 bases). There are 13 residues in the CDR3. Germline V gives CDR1 SGHNT, CDR2 YENEEA. Here the CDR3 reads CASSLAGGNTTYF. For the CDR3, the DNA is TGTGCCAGCAGCTTAGCTGGGGGAAACACCACATATTTT.

This clonotype showed up many times. The V gene is TRBV2, the J gene TRBJ2-6; possibly TRBD1 for D (5 bases). The CDR3 length is 15 residues. CDR1 and CDR2 (germline): SNHLY, FYNNEI. V was pared by 8 bases and J by 0 bases, with 11 bases between. CDR3 in amino acids: CASGAVSSGANVLTF. CDR3 in DNA: TGTGCCAGCGGGGCCGTGAGCTCTGGGGCCAACGTCCTGACTTTC.

In this sample, this clonotype turned up many times. This chain uses TRBV19 with TRBJ2-5; D may correspond to TRBD1 or TRBD2 (5 bases each). V dropped 3 bases and J dropped 5 bases, with 16 bases sitting between them. Germline V gene data show CDR1 as LNHDA and CDR2 as SQIVND (reference sequence). The CDR3 is 15 residues long. The CDR3 is CASSIIRGLLETQYF. The CDR3, as DNA: TGTGCCAGTAGTATCATACGGGGCCTTCTTGAGACCCAGTACTTC.

J is TRBJ2-7 and V is TRBV20-1; weak D call: TRBD1 (5 bases). Per the germline V gene, CDR1 is DFQATT and CDR2 is SNEGSKA (reference sequence). CDR3 size: 13 residues. V gave up 4 bases and J gave up 0 bases, with 10 bases separating them. The DNA of the CDR3 is TGCAGTGCTACAGGGTCAGGCTCCTACGAGCAGTACTTC. It specifies CSATGSGSYEQYF.

This clonotype was counted many times. The V and J genes are TRBV20-1 and TRBJ2-7; TRBD1 aligns across 10 bases. The CDR3 length is 14 residues. CDR1 and CDR2 (germline): DFQATT, SNEGSKA (reference sequence). The DNA for the CDR3 is TGCAGCCCGGGACAGGGGACGAGCTCCTACGAGCAGTACTTC. This translates into CSPGQGTSSYEQYF.